The present T cell receptor (beta chain) was sequenced within a study of cytomegalovirus exposure and HLA in healthy donors. PCR employed 60 Vbeta and 13 Jbeta primers. The method was immunoSEQ multiplex PCR; TCRdb's version includes in-frame clones alone and lacks a portion of them. The sample records about 190,000 clones, about four fifths being singletons. In this sample, this clone turned up a few times. Material for sequencing was PBMCs. The TCR comes from a woman aged 50 to 60 in good health and CMV-seronegative.

CDR3 in amino acids: CATSGLHSGANVLTF. DNA of the CDR3: TGTGCCACCAGCGGCTTACATTCTGGGGCCAACGTCCTGACTTTC. The J gene is TRBJ2-6, the V gene TRBV15; D ambiguous. Germline V CDR1 and CDR2: LNHNV, YYDKDF (reference sequence). The CDR3 totals 15 residues. The V end lost 5 bases, the J end lost 1 base, and 9 bases lay between the germline ends.